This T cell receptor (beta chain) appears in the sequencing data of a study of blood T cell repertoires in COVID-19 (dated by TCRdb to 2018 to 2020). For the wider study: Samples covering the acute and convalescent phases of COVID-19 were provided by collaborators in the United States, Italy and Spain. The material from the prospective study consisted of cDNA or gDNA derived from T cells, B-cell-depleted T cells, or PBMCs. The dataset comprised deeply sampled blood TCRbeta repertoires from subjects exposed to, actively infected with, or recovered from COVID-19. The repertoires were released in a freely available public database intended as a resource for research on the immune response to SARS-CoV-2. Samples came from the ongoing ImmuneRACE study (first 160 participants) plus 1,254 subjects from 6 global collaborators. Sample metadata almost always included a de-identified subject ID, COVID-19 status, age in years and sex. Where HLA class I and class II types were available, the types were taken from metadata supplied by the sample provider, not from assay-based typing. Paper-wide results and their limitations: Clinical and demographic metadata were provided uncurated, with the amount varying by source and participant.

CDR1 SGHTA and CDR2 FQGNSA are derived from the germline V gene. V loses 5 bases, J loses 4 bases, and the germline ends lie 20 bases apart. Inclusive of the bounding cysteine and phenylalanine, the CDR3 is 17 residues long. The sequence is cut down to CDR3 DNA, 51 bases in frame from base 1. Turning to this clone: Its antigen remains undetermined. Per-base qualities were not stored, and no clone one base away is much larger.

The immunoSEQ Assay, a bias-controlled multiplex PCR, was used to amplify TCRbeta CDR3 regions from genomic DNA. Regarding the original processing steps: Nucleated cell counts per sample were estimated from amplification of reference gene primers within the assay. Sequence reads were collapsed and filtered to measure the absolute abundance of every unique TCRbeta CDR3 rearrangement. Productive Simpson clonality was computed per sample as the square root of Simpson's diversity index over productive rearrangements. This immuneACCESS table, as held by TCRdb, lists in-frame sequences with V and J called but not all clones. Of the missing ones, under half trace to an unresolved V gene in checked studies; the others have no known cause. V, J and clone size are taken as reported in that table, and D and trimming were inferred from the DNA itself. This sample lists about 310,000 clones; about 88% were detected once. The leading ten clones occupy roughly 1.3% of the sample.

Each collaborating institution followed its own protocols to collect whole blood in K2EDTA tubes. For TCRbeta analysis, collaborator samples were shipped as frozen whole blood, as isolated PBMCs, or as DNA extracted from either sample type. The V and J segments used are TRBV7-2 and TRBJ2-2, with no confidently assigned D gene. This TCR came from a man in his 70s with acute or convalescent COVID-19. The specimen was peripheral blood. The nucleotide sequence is TGTGCCAGCAGCCCCCCGTGGGTATTCGGGTTCACCGGGGAGCTGTTTTTT. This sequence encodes CASSPPWVFGFTGELFF.